The text below deals with one TCR beta chain. The data derive from a study of blood T cell repertoires in COVID-19. Study summary: Material from acute and convalescent COVID-19 was sourced from the United States, Italy and Spain.

Original handling: Reference gene primer amplification yielded estimated nucleated cell counts. Generated by immunoSEQ multiplex PCR, the TCRdb table keeps only in-frame clones and is missing some. V and J calls and clone size are copied from that table; D and trimming were computed from the DNA. The sample yields 130,000 or so clones, over 75% seen once. Sequenced sample: peripheral blood. The sequence came from a man between 65 and 80 years old with active or convalescent COVID-19.

CDR3 sequence: CASSSVDTGELFF. The CDR3 bases are TGTGCCAGCAGCTCTGTCGACACCGGGGAGCTGTTTTTT. The chain is built from TRBV7-6 and TRBJ2-2; D gene ambiguous. Trimming took off 4 bases at V and 3 bases at J, with 6 bases between the two ends. The length of the CDR3 is 13 residues. The germline CDR1 and CDR2 sequences are SGHVS and FNYEAQ.